This T cell receptor (beta chain) is from a study of CD8 T cells in ankylosing spondylitis (dated by TCRdb to the late 2010s). Describing the broader study: The study set out to find disease-linked TCR variants by profiling T cell receptor beta repertoires in ankylosing spondylitis patients and healthy donors. In total, the full study cohort was made up of roughly 110 healthy donors and 25 ankylosing spondylitis patients. Peripheral blood was sampled, and synovial fluid was additionally collected from ankylosing spondylitis patients.

Concerning this clonotype itself: Its antigen specificity is not known. Per-base qualities were not stored, and no clone one base away is much larger.

The sequencing machine was an Illumina HiSeq 2500. Quantitative 5'-RACE with molecular barcodes was used to prepare TCR beta libraries. The paper's data handling went like this. To identify disease-linked TCR variants, a new computational method was used, one built on a probabilistic model of VDJ rearrangement. TCRdb applied fastp at Q25 and MiXCR to the public reads, then kept only in-frame beta chains. Identical CDR3 protein sequences are pooled into one entry, listed with their most common genes and DNA. TCRdb, not the original authors, processed these V and J calls. Here the sample has fewer than 650,000 distinct CDR3 sequences; about an eighth occur a single time. The top ten hold almost 7% of the sample. The germline V gene (reference sequence) sets CDR1 to SEHNR and CDR2 to FQNEAQ. Counted from cysteine to phenylalanine, this CDR3 has 16 amino acids. The DNA shown is the 48-base CDR3, in frame from base 1. Here V drops 7 bases and J drops 0 bases, and the junction holds 9 bases not matched to any gene.

General conclusions and limits of the study: In peripheral blood, the disease-linked clones were found at relatively low frequencies and had a CD8+ phenotype. According to the report, matched synovial fluid samples from ankylosing spondylitis patients were significantly enriched for the disease-linked clones. A TCR beta motif made up of 7 to 9 highly homologous amino acid variants appeared to be characteristic of blood from ankylosing spondylitis patients. Some of the motif variants had been reported before in the synovial fluid and blood of reactive arthritis patients, a finding that suggests common disease-initiation mechanisms.

The receptor was derived from a male donor with ankylosing spondylitis. The rearrangement combines TRBV7-9 with TRBJ2-1; the central 7 bases match TRBD2. What was sequenced was blood, either unsorted or a sorted T cell fraction (not recorded which). The sequenced DNA is TGTGCCAGCACCCAAGGGGCTAGCGGCTCCTACAATGAGCAGTTCTTC. The translation is CASTQGASGSYNEQFF. Beyond the CDR3, the reference TRBV7-9 and TRBJ2-1 genes provide the residues; the full variable domain reads: DTGVSQNPRHKITKRGQNVTFRCDPISEHNRLYWYRQTLGQGPEFLTYFQNEAQLEKSRLLSDRFSAERPKGSFSTLEIQRTEQGDSAMYLCASTQGASGSYNEQFFGPGTRLTVL.